A selection of T cell receptor beta chains follows, all from one sample in a study. TCRdb re-called the 5' RACE reads with MiXCR, one entry per CDR3 protein. The data show some 30,000 distinct CDR3 sequences, with 26% seen just once and roughly 3.7% held by the top ten. The source material was naive CD4+ T cells sorted from a lymph node. The source is a female donor with breast cancer. The CDR3 runs from the conserved cysteine through the conserved F or W. Fields, in order: CDR3 protein, V gene, J gene.

CASTFESQSYGYTF	TRBV7-9	TRBJ1-2
CASSLQGPLAGELFF	TRBV5-4	TRBJ2-2
CASSPGLARYEQYF	TRBV9	TRBJ2-7
CASSLESGLQVFF	TRBV5-1	TRBJ1-1
CASSGETQYF	TRBV9	TRBJ2-5
CASRSVGGPRDTQYF	TRBV28	TRBJ2-3
CASTPSGTGVYGYTF	TRBV28	TRBJ1-2
CASSQDRGPPGNEQFF	TRBV4-2	TRBJ2-1
CASSLVTGGVNIQYF	TRBV5-5	TRBJ2-4
CASSPGRIGTGELFF	TRBV7-2	TRBJ2-2
CAWSVLGGRYNEQFF	TRBV30	TRBJ2-1
CASSRTGGGNTIYF	TRBV6-5	TRBJ1-3
CASSQEGEATGPTSLLEQYF	TRBV4-1	TRBJ2-7
CASSQTGGGQPQHF	TRBV12-3/TRBV12-4	TRBJ1-5
CASSFQGQTEAFF	TRBV5-6	TRBJ1-1
CASSYRAGDGSETQYF	TRBV5-1	TRBJ2-5
CSARIGGRGRETQYF	TRBV20-1	TRBJ2-5